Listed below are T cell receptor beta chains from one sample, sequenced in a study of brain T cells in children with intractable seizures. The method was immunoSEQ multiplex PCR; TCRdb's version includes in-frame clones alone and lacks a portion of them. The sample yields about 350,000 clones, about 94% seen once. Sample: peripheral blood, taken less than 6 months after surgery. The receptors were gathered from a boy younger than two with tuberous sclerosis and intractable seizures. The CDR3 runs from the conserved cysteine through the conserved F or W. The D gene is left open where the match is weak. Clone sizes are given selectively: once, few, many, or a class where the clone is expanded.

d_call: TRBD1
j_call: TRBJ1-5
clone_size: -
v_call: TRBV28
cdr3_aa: CASSLAGGQPQHF
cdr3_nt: TGTGCCAGCAGTTTGGCAGGGGGTCAGCCCCAGCATTTT

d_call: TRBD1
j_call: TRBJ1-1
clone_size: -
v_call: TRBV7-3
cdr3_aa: CASSWNRGRNTEAFF
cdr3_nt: TGTGCCAGCAGCTGGAACAGGGGGAGGAACACTGAAGCTTTCTTT

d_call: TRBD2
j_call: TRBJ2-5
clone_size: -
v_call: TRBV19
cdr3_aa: CASSIVAGMNMGETQYF
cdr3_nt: TGTGCCAGTAGTATAGTAGCGGGAATGAATATGGGGGAGACCCAGTACTTC

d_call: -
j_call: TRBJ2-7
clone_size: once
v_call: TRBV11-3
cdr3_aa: CASSPGTINEQYF
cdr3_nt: TGTGCCAGCAGCCCCGGGACAATAAACGAGCAGTACTTC

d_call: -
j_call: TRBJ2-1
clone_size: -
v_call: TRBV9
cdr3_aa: CASSARASSYNEQFF
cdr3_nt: TGTGCCAGCAGCGCTAGGGCAAGCTCCTACAATGAGCAGTTCTTC

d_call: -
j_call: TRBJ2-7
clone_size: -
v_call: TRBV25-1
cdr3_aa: CASSEYGKGVSYEQYF
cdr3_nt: TGTGCCAGCAGTGAATACGGAAAGGGGGTATCCTACGAGCAGTACTTC

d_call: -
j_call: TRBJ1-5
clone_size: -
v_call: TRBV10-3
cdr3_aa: CAISASGSTLSGNQPQHF
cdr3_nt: TGTGCCATCAGTGCTAGCGGCTCGACTCTTAGTGGCAATCAGCCCCAGCATTTT

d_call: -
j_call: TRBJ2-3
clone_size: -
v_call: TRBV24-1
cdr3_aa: CATSGGGDTQYF
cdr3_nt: TGTGCCACCAGTGGAGGGGGGGATACGCAGTATTTT

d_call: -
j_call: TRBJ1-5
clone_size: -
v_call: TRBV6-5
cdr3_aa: CASSSRGGSNQPQHF
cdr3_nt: TGTGCCAGCAGTTCCCGGGGGGGGAGCAATCAGCCCCAGCATTTT

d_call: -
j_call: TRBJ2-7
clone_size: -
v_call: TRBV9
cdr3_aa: CASSPGRSSYEQYF
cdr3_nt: TGTGCCAGCAGTCCCGGGCGATCCTCCTACGAGCAGTACTTC

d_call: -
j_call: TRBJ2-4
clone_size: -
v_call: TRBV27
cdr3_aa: CASSHLPRIGNIQYF
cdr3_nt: TGTGCCAGCAGTCACCTCCCTAGGATCGGAAACATTCAGTACTTC

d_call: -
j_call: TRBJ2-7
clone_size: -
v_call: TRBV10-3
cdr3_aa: CAISAIGIYEQYF
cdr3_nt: TGTGCCATCAGTGCAATCGGTATCTACGAGCAGTACTTC

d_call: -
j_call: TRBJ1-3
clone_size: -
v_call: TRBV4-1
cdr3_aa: CASSQPRVGNTIYF
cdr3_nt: TGCGCCAGCAGCCAACCTCGAGTTGGAAACACCATATATTTT

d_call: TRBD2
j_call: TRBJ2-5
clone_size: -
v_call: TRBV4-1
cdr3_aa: CASSQDYREGETQYF
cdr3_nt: TGCGCCAGCAGCCAAGATTATCGGGAGGGGGAGACCCAGTACTTC

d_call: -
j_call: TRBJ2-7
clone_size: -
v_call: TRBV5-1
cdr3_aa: CASSAGTGEYEQYF
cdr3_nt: TGCGCCAGCAGCGCCGGGACCGGGGAGTACGAGCAGTACTTC

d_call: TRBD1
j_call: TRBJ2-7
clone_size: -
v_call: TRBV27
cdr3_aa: CASSLTGGIYEQYF
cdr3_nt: TGTGCCAGCAGTTTGACAGGGGGAATCTACGAGCAGTACTTC

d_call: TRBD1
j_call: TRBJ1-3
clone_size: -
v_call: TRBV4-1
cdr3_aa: CASSQDRGRNTIYF
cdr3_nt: TGCGCCAGCAGCCAAGACAGGGGGCGAAACACCATATATTTT

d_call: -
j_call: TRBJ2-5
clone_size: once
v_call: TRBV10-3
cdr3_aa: CATRDARYQETQYF
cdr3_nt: TGTGCCACCAGGGACGCCCGGTACCAAGAGACCCAGTACTTC

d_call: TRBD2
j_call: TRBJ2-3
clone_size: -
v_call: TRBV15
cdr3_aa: CATSRDRRSGSRDTQYF
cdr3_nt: TGTGCCACCAGCAGAGATCGCCGAAGCGGGAGCAGGGATACGCAGTATTTT

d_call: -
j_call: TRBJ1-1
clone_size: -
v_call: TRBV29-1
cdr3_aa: CSALWENTEAFF
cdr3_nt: TGCAGCGCCCTGTGGGAGAACACTGAAGCTTTCTTT

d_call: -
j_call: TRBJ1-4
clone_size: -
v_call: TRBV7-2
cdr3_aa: CASSSSVAANEKLFF
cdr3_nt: TGTGCCAGCAGCTCCAGTGTTGCAGCTAATGAAAAACTGTTTTTT

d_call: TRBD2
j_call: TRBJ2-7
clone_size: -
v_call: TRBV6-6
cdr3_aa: CASSHPLLAGEGVSDYEQYF
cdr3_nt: TGTGCCAGCAGTCACCCTTTACTAGCGGGAGAAGGGGTCAGTGACTACGAGCAGTACTTC

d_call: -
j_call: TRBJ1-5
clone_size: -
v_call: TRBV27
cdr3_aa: CASSPQGLNQPQHF
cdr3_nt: TGTGCCAGCAGTCCACAGGGCCTGAACCAGCCCCAGCATTTT

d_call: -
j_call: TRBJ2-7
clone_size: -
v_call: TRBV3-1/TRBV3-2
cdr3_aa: CASSQVRTGIYEQYF
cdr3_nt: TGTGCCAGCAGCCAAGTTAGGACTGGGATCTACGAGCAGTACTTC

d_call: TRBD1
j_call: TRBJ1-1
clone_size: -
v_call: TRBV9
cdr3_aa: CASSVVSMSGGGTEAFF
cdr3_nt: TGTGCCAGCAGCGTAGTCTCGATGTCAGGGGGGGGCACTGAAGCTTTCTTT

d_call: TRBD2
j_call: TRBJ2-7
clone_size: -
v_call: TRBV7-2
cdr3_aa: CASSLAPGTSAYEQYF
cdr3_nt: TGTGCCAGCAGCTTAGCCCCCGGGACTAGCGCCTACGAGCAGTACTTC

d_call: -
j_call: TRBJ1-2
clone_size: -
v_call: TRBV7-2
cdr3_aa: CASSLNSPYGYTF
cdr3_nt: TGTGCCAGCAGCTTAAACAGCCCATATGGCTACACCTTC

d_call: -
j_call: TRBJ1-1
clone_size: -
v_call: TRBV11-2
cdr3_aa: CASSSGQSAEAFF
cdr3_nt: TGTGCCAGCAGCTCGGGACAATCTGCTGAAGCTTTCTTT

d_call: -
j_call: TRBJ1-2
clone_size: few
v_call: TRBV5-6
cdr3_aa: CASTPGWSTGTSYGYTF
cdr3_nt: TGTGCCAGCACCCCTGGTTGGTCCACAGGAACTTCCTATGGCTACACCTTC

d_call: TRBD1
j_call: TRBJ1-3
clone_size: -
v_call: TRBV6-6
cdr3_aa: CASTYGTDLGNTIYF
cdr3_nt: TGTGCCAGCACATATGGGACAGACCTTGGAAACACCATATATTTT

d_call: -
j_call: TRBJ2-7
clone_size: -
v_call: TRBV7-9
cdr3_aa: CASSFQENYEQYF
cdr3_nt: TGTGCCAGCAGCTTTCAGGAAAACTACGAGCAGTACTTC